The rows below give T cell receptor beta chains drawn from one sample of a study of cytomegalovirus exposure and HLA in healthy donors. Using immunoSEQ multiplex PCR, the repertoire was profiled, and TCRdb retains in-frame clones only, with some absent. The profile shows about 140,000 clones, just under 85% of them singletons. The specimen sequenced was PBMCs. The receptor source for this set is a woman aged 25 to 39 in good health and CMV-seronegative. The CDR3 runs from the conserved cysteine through the conserved F or W. The order of the fields is D gene, J gene, V gene, clone size, CDR3 protein, CDR3 DNA. The D gene is left open where the match is weak. Size values are once, few and many counts, or a class for expanded clones, and some rows have none.

>TRBD2|TRBJ2-3|TRBV5-1|-
CASRLAGAVTDTQYF
TGCGCCAGTCGACTAGCGGGGGCCGTCACAGATACGCAGTATTTT
>TRBD1|TRBJ1-1|TRBV28|-
CASSFTGGNTEAFF
TGTGCCAGCAGTTTTACAGGGGGCAACACTGAAGCTTTCTTT
>-|TRBJ1-4|TRBV6-1|-
CASRRTGNNEKLFF
TGTGCCAGCCGCAGAACAGGAAATAATGAAAAACTGTTTTTT
>-|TRBJ2-2|TRBV28|-
CASSLWAGVNTGELFF
TGTGCCAGCAGTTTATGGGCAGGGGTGAACACCGGGGAGCTGTTTTTT
>TRBD1|TRBJ1-6|TRBV5-1|-
CASSLVPRATGLDYNSPLHF
TGCGCCAGCAGCTTGGTTCCCCGGGCGACAGGGCTCGACTATAATTCACCCCTCCACTTT
>-|TRBJ2-5|TRBV28|-
CASSLRETQYF
TGTGCCAGCAGTTTGCGGGAGACCCAGTACTTC
>-|TRBJ1-5|TRBV4-3|-
CASSQGLTGNQPQHF
TGCGCCAGCAGCCAAGGCCTGACAGGCAATCAGCCCCAGCATTTT
>TRBD1|TRBJ2-7|TRBV5-1|once
CASSLGGQFSSYEQYF
TGCGCCAGCAGCTTGGGGGGACAGTTCAGCTCCTACGAGCAGTACTTC
>-|TRBJ1-2|TRBV7-8|-
CASSLDSVVYGYTF
TGTGCCAGCAGCTTAGATTCGGTTGTTTATGGCTACACCTTC
>-|TRBJ1-2|TRBV29-1|-
CSVQGGRHGYTF
TGCAGCGTTCAGGGAGGAAGACATGGCTACACCTTC
>TRBD1|TRBJ1-1|TRBV4-1|-
CASRRGTGGMNTEAFF
TGCGCCAGCCGCCGAGGGACAGGGGGCATGAACACTGAAGCTTTCTTT
>TRBD1|TRBJ1-5|TRBV10-3|-
CAITQGANQPQHF
TGTGCCATCACTCAGGGGGCTAATCAGCCCCAGCATTTT
>-|TRBJ1-4|TRBV5-5|once
CASRARVTNEKLFF
TGTGCCAGCAGAGCTCGTGTAACTAATGAAAAACTGTTTTTT
>TRBD1|TRBJ1-1|TRBV5-1|-
CASSSFRDRGMNTEAFF
TGCGCCAGCAGCTCGTTCCGGGACAGGGGCATGAACACTGAAGCTTTCTTT
>-|TRBJ1-6|TRBV6-5|-
CASKENYNSPLHF
TGTGCCAGCAAGGAGAACTATAATTCACCCCTCCACTTT
>TRBD1|TRBJ1-6|TRBV5-1|-
CASSSGQGAYNSPLHF
TGCGCCAGCAGCTCGGGACAGGGGGCTTATAATTCACCCCTCCACTTT
>-|TRBJ1-1|TRBV27|-
CASSPGKGMNTEAFF
TGTGCCAGCAGCCCAGGGAAAGGAATGAACACTGAAGCTTTCTTT
>TRBD1|TRBJ1-2|TRBV6-6|-
CASSYLRDRVESGYTF
TGTGCCAGCAGTTACCTCCGGGACAGGGTGGAAAGTGGCTACACCTTC
>-|TRBJ1-1|TRBV6-1|-
CASKSLAGLTEAFF
TGTGCCAGCAAGTCACTTGCAGGGCTGACTGAAGCTTTCTTT
>TRBD2|TRBJ2-1|TRBV7-3|-
CASSLSGGGYNEQFF
TGTGCCAGCAGCTTATCGGGCGGGGGCTACAATGAGCAGTTCTTC
>TRBD1|TRBJ1-6|TRBV6-1|few
CASRTQGQGGSPLHF
TGTGCCAGCAGAACTCAGGGACAGGGTGGTTCACCCCTCCACTTT
>-|TRBJ2-7|TRBV27|-
CASSRPYSGAYEQYF
TGTGCCAGCAGCCGCCCCTACTCAGGGGCCTACGAGCAGTACTTC
>TRBD2|TRBJ2-5|TRBV28|-
CASSSGGGGAETQYF
TGTGCCAGCAGTTCTGGCGGCGGGGGGGCTGAGACCCAGTACTTC
>TRBD2|TRBJ2-3|TRBV11-3|-
CASSLGSSGGSTDTQYF
TGTGCCAGCAGCTTAGGTTCTAGCGGGGGGTCCACAGATACGCAGTATTTT
>-|TRBJ2-3|TRBV30|-
CAWSVEKFSTDTQYF
TGTGCCTGGAGTGTTGAGAAGTTTAGCACAGATACGCAGTATTTT
>-|TRBJ1-3|TRBV6-6|-
CASKTSGGNTIYF
TGTGCCAGCAAGACATCGGGGGGAAACACCATATATTTT
>TRBD1|TRBJ2-2|TRBV11-1|-
CASNHRGYTGELFF
TGTGCCAGCAACCACAGGGGTTACACCGGGGAGCTGTTTTTT
>-|TRBJ2-6|TRBV27|-
CASSFKQGAGANVLTF
TGTGCCAGCAGTTTCAAGCAGGGTGCTGGGGCCAACGTCCTGACTTTC
>-|TRBJ1-3|TRBV14|-
CASSLNSGNTIYF
TGTGCCAGCAGCCTCAACTCTGGAAACACCATATATTTT
>TRBD2|TRBJ2-5|TRBV5-1|-
CASSPGLAGGYQETQYF
TGCGCCAGCAGCCCGGGACTAGCGGGGGGGTACCAAGAGACCCAGTACTTC
>TRBD1|TRBJ1-1|TRBV7-8|-
CASSYQGRAGGRITEAFF
TGTGCCAGCAGCTACCAGGGCCGGGCAGGGGGACGGATCACTGAAGCTTTCTTT